One T cell receptor (beta chain) is described in this entry. This clone was seen only once. Its antigen remains undetermined. Within one base of it there is no much larger clone, and no base qualities were kept. Within the sample, other DNA sequences also encode this same CDR3. The data were obtained in a study of blood T cell repertoires in COVID-19 (dated by TCRdb to about 2020). As for the study more broadly: Samples from collaborators originated in the United States, Italy and Spain and spanned both the acute and convalescent phases of COVID-19. A freely available public database, intended as a resource for researchers studying the immune response to SARS-CoV-2, is where the repertoires were released. The material from the prospective study consisted of cDNA or gDNA derived from T cells, B-cell-depleted T cells, or PBMCs. The samples were drawn from two sources: the first 160 participants of the ongoing ImmuneRACE study, and 950 to 1,500 subjects contributed by 6 global collaborators. Nearly every sample came with metadata listing a de-identified subject ID, COVID-19 status, age in years and sex. HLA class I and class II types, where available, came from metadata supplied by the sample provider rather than from assay-based typing. Subjects who had been exposed to COVID-19, were actively infected with it, or had recovered from it provided the deeply sampled blood TCRbeta repertoires that made up the dataset.

TCRbeta CDR3 regions were amplified from genomic DNA by means of the immunoSEQ Assay, a bias-controlled multiplex PCR. The paper's data handling went like this. The number of nucleated cells in each sample was estimated by amplification of reference gene primers within the assay. Sequence reads were collapsed and filtered to measure the absolute abundance of every unique TCRbeta CDR3 rearrangement. For each sample, productive Simpson clonality was calculated as the square root of Simpson's diversity index over productive rearrangements. The immuneACCESS repertoire file appears here via TCRdb, limited to in-frame rearrangements. These files lack a portion of the clones; in checked studies, under half of the deficit traces to unresolved V genes, and the cause of the others is not known. V and J calls and clone size are copied from that table; D and trimming were computed from the DNA. In this sample the table shows about 270,000 clones, 85% to 90% of which occur a single time. The ten biggest clones cover approximately 12% of the sample.

One collaborating source in Seattle enrolled patients during active infection and followed them longitudinally through the course of disease. Each collaborating institution followed its own protocols to collect whole blood in K2EDTA tubes. For TCRbeta analysis, collaborator samples were shipped as frozen whole blood, as isolated PBMCs, or as DNA extracted from either sample type. For CDR1 and CDR2, the germline V gene lists SGHRS and YFSETQ. V was cut back by 0 bases and J by 4 bases, leaving a gap of 7 bases between them. The cysteine opens and the phenylalanine closes a CDR3 of 13 amino acids. The only DNA kept is the CDR3, 39 bases in frame from the first base. The research as a whole found: How much clinical and demographic metadata was included differed by source and by participant, and the metadata was provided uncurated.

The chain is made from TRBV5-1 and TRBJ1-1, with the D gene too uncertain to name. This TCR came from a woman aged 30 to 39 with COVID-19, enrolled during active disease. Sample: peripheral blood. The CDR3 amino acid sequence is: CASSLVAGTEAFF. At the DNA level, the sequence is TGCGCCAGCAGCTTGGTAGCGGGCACTGAAGCTTTCTTT.